The rows below give T cell receptor beta chains drawn from one sample of a study of cytomegalovirus exposure and HLA in healthy donors. This table comes from immunoSEQ multiplex PCR, and its TCRdb copy is limited to in-frame clones, with some not included. There are some 100,000 clones in the sample; around three quarters occur only once, and around 4% lies in the top ten. The sequenced sample consisted of PBMCs. All receptors come from a female donor in good health and CMV-seropositive. Both conserved end residues are part of each CDR3. The order of the fields is V gene, D gene, J gene, CDR3 DNA, CDR3 protein. A D gene is named only where the DNA matches it firmly.

TRBV6-5	.	TRBJ1-1	TGTGCCAGCAGTTACTGGCAGGCATCGAACACTGAAGCTTTCTTT	CASSYWQASNTEAFF
TRBV5-1	.	TRBJ2-5	TGCGCCAGCAGCAAGGGGGGGCCCCCAGAGACCCAGTACTTC	CASSKGGPPETQYF
TRBV6-6	TRBD1	TRBJ2-2	TGTGCCAGCCGCCGACAGGGGGCGAACACCGGGGAGCTGTTTTTT	CASRRQGANTGELFF
TRBV15	.	TRBJ2-3	TGTGCCACCAGCACCCCCTCGGGGAGCACAGATACGCAGTATTTT	CATSTPSGSTDTQYF
TRBV4-2	TRBD2	TRBJ2-7	TGTGCCAGCAGCCAGACGGGACTAGCAAGTTACGAGCAGTACTTC	CASSQTGLASYEQYF
TRBV18	TRBD2	TRBJ2-3	TGTGCCAGCTCAACAAGCGGGGTGAGCACAGATACGCAGTATTTT	CASSTSGVSTDTQYF
TRBV30	TRBD2	TRBJ2-3	TGTGCCCTTAGCGGGGGGCTCACAGATACGCAGTATTTT	CALSGGLTDTQYF
TRBV6-5	.	TRBJ2-6	TGTGCCAGCAACTCAGGGTCGACTGGGGCCAACGGCCTGACTTTC	CASNSGSTGANGLTF
TRBV30	.	TRBJ1-2	TGTGCCTGGAGTGTAGGGGGGGTAAGGACCTTC	CAWSVGGVRTF
TRBV11-2	.	TRBJ1-1	TGTGCCAGCAGCCTTCGGAGGGTGGGGACTGAAGCTTTCTTT	CASSLRRVGTEAFF
TRBV6-5	TRBD1	TRBJ1-4	TGTGCCGGAACCAGGGGGCGCGATGAAAAACTGTTTTTT	CAGTRGRDEKLFF
TRBV29-1	.	TRBJ1-1	TGCGGCGCCAGTGGGCAGATGAACACTGAAGCTTTCTTT	CGASGQMNTEAFF
TRBV7-9	.	TRBJ2-4	TGTGCCAGCAGCTTAGACGGAGACAGTCAGTACTTC	CASSLDGDSQYF
TRBV11-2	.	TRBJ2-2	TGTGCCAGCAGCTCACTGCGGGGGAACACCGGGGAGCTGTTTTTT	CASSSLRGNTGELFF